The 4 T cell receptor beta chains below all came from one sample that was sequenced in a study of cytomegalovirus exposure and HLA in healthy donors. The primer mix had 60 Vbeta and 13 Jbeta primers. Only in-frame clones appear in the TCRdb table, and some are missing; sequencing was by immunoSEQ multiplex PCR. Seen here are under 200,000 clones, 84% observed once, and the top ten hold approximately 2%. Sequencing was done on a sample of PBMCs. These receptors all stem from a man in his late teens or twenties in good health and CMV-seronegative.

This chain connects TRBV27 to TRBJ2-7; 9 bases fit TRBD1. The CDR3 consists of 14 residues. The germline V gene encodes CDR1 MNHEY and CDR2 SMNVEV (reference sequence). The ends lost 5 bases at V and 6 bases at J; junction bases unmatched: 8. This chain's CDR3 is CASSPSGQGAEQYF. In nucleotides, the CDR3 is TGTGCCAGCAGTCCCTCGGGACAGGGCGCCGAGCAGTACTTC.

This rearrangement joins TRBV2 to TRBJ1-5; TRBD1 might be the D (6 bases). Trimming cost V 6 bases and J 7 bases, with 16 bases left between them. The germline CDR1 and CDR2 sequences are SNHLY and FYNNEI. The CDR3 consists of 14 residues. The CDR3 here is CASRNRDIKQPQHF. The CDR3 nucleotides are TGTGCCAGCAGGAACCGGGACATTAAGCAGCCCCAGCATTTT.

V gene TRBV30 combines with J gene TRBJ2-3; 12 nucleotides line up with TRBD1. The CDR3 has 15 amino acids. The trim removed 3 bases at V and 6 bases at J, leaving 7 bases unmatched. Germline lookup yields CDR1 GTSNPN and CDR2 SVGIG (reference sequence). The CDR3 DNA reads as TGTGCCTGGAGGGCCGGGACAGGGGGCTCCGATACGCAGTATTTT. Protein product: CAWRAGTGGSDTQYF.

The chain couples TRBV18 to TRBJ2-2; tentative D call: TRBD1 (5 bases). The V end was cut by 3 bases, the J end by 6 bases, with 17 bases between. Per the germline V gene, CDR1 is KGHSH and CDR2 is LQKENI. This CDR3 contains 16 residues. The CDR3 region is CASSPTAPSSAGELFF. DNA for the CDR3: TGTGCCAGCTCACCGACAGCCCCGTCGTCCGCCGGGGAGCTGTTTTTT.